A single sample gave rise to the 13 T cell receptor beta chains below, sequenced in a study of T-cell reconstitution after alpha-beta-depleted transplantation in children. It was with unique molecular identifiers that the TCRbeta library was prepared. TCRdb reprocessed the PCR reads with MiXCR, giving one entry per CDR3 protein. This table holds some 350,000 distinct CDR3 sequences, 15% to 20% found once. This material consisted of PBMCs, mostly from graft donor cells, taken 360 days after TCRalphabeta/CD19-depleted stem cell transplant. All receptors come from a male patient between 2 and 10 years old who had a stem cell transplant for acute lymphoblastic leukemia, so the T cells may come from the graft donor.

V gene TRBV9 combines with J gene TRBJ2-1; D is undetermined. The germline gives CDR1 SGDLS, CDR2 YYNGEE. The CDR3 sequence is 12 residues long. V dropped 0 bases and J dropped 5 bases, with 3 bases sitting between them. The DNA of the CDR3 is TGTGCCAGCAGCGTAGATCACAATGAGCAGTTCTTC. Its translation is CASSVDHNEQFF.

The V call is TRBV5-1, the J call TRBJ1-1; D is unclear. V lost 6 bases and J 1 base, leaving 16 bases between the germline ends. The CDR3 is 15 residues long. Germline V gene lookup returns CDR1 SGHRS and CDR2 YFSETQ. CDR3 coding DNA: TGCGCCAGCATGGTCACCGGTGAATGGAACACTGAAGCTTTCTTT. It is translated as CASMVTGEWNTEAFF.

V usage is TRBV10-1 and J usage is TRBJ2-3; D is unclear. The CDR3 is 14 amino acids. V gave up 6 bases and J gave up 4 bases, with 14 bases separating them. The germline gives CDR1 WNHNN, CDR2 SYGVQD (reference sequence). CDR3 residues: CASREGRPPDTQYF. The CDR3, as DNA: TGCGCCAGCAGGGAAGGGCGGCCACCAGATACGCAGTATTTT.

This clonotype came up many times. This may be a read error, as it is one base from a much larger clone. The gene calls are TRBV4-3 and TRBJ1-1; D is unresolved. V was shortened by 0 bases and J by 0 bases, with 2 bases between the two germline ends. CDR3 length equals 13 residues. Germline V lookup: CDR1 LGHNA, CDR2 YSLEER. The CDR3 reads CASSQELNTEAFF. CDR3 sequence (DNA): TGCGCCAGCAGCCAAGAGTTGAACACTGAAGCTTTCTTT.

This chain joins TRBV7-2 and TRBJ2-3, with D perhaps TRBD2 (6 bases). The CDR3 has 18 residues. Trimming left V 0 bases short and J 2 bases short, with 18 bases between. CDR1 SGHTA and CDR2 FQGNSA come from the germline V gene. CDR3 in amino acids: CASSLALLMRDNTDTQYF. Here the CDR3 DNA reads TGTGCCAGCAGCTTAGCCCTCCTAATGCGGGATAACACAGATACGCAGTATTTT. Based on the CDR3 plus reference TRBV7-2 and TRBJ2-3, the full variable domain is GAGVSQSPSNKVTEKGKDVELRCDPISGHTALYWYRQSLGQGLEFLIYFQGNSAPDKSGLPSDRFSAERTGGSVSTLTIQRTQQEDSAVYLCASSLALLMRDNTDTQYFGPGTRLTVL.

The chain recombines TRBV14 with TRBJ1-1, with D maybe TRBD1 (5 bases). In germline, CDR1 is SGHDN, CDR2 FVKESK. The CDR3 sequence is 16 residues long. Trimming shortened V by 4 bases and J by 5 bases, and 20 bases separated the two germline ends. CDR3 sequence (DNA): TGTGCCAGCAGCCCCCTCACCCAGGGATGGGGTACTGAAGCTTTCTTT. Its protein product is CASSPLTQGWGTEAFF.

The CDR3 DNA follows: TGTGCCAGCAGCTTCGCGGAAAATCAGCCCCAGCATTTT. Residues: CASSFAENQPQHF. J is TRBJ1-5 and V is TRBV7-9; no clear D. The CDR3 has 13 residues. V shed 3 bases and J shed 4 bases, with 7 bases lying between them. Germline V gene lookup returns CDR1 SEHNR and CDR2 FQNEAQ (reference sequence).

This clonotype was counted a few times. The chain uses TRBV4-3 and TRBJ1-3, with D possibly TRBD1 on 5 matching bases. CDR3 length equals 15 residues. Germline V lookup: CDR1 LGHNA, CDR2 YSLEER. Trimming took 4 bases from V and 0 from J, leaving 10 bases between them. The CDR3 DNA follows: TGCGCCAGCAGCCGGACGGGGGACTCTGGAAACACCATATATTTT. It codes for CASSRTGDSGNTIYF.

This clonotype occurred a few times. The rearrangement joins TRBV27 to TRBJ2-1, with TRBD2 identical over 13 bases. After removal of 7 bases from V and 5 bases from J, the junction contained 5 bases not matched to a gene. The CDR3 sequence is 15 residues long. Per the germline V gene, CDR1 is MNHEY and CDR2 is SMNVEV (reference sequence). Here the CDR3 DNA reads TGTGCCAGCACCCCCGGGACTAGCGGGAACAATGAGCAGTTCTTC. Translating it yields CASTPGTSGNNEQFF.

This clonotype was recorded once. V is TRBV29-1 and J is TRBJ2-3, with TRBD2 matching 14 bases. Germline V lookup: CDR1 SQVTM, CDR2 ANQGSEA. Unmatched junction bases numbered 10, after V lost 6 bases and J lost 2 bases. The CDR3 has 17 residues. Here the CDR3 DNA reads TGCAGCGTGCCCGGGACTAGCGGGAGCCGAGTCACAGATACGCAGTATTTT. It codes for CSVPGTSGSRVTDTQYF.

This clonotype was seen a single time. The CDR3 sequence: CASSQDSFGSYEQYF. CDR3 coding DNA: TGCGCCAGCAGCCAAGATTCGTTCGGCAGCTACGAGCAGTACTTC. The chain joins TRBV4-3 to TRBJ2-7; D is ambiguous. Germline lookup yields CDR1 LGHNA and CDR2 YSLEER. V lost 0 bases, J lost 3 bases, and 12 bases lay in between. The length of the CDR3 is 15 residues.

This chain connects TRBV12-3 or TRBV12-4 to TRBJ2-7, with D perhaps matching TRBD1 (6 bases). This CDR3 contains 14 residues. The V end lost 3 bases, the J end lost 2 bases, and 11 bases lay between the germline ends. The CDR3 loop is CASSFQGPTYEQYF. DNA of the CDR3: TGTGCCAGCAGTTTTCAGGGGCCCACCTACGAGCAGTACTTC.

The genes are TRBV20-1 and TRBJ2-2; maybe TRBD1 (6 bases). The V end was cut by 0 bases, the J end by 3 bases, with 14 bases between. Germline CDR1 reads DFQATT; CDR2 reads SNEGSKA (reference sequence). CDR3 length: 16 amino acids. The DNA of the CDR3 is TGCAGTGCTAGAGACCCGGGACACCTCTACACCGGGGAGCTGTTTTTT. Amino acid sequence: CSARDPGHLYTGELFF.